This TCR beta chain was identified during a study of blood T cell repertoires in COVID-19. Overall study context: The United States, Italy and Spain were the sources of the acute and convalescent COVID-19 samples. Sources were T cells, B-cell-depleted T cells, or PBMCs; the material itself was cDNA or gDNA.

Trimming took 1 base from V and 3 from J; bases not matched to a gene: 9. Germline V gives CDR1 SEHNR, CDR2 FQNEAQ (reference sequence). This CDR3 has 17 residues. As processed by the authors: The authors estimated nucleated cell counts from reference gene primer amplification. Clones were sequenced by immunoSEQ multiplex PCR, and TCRdb holds only the in-frame ones, with some missing. V and J calls and clone size follow that table, whereas D and trimming were derived from the DNA. The table lists around 50,000 clones, 75% to 90% of them singletons. The V call is TRBV7-9, the J call TRBJ2-3, with 8 bases matching TRBD2. The receptor's source is a human donor in a cohort sampled during active COVID-19. The sample taken for sequencing was peripheral blood. The CDR3 loop is CASSLGRGATPTDTQYF. Written as DNA, the CDR3 is TGTGCCAGCAGCTTAGGGCGGGGGGCCACCCCAACAGATACGCAGTATTTT.